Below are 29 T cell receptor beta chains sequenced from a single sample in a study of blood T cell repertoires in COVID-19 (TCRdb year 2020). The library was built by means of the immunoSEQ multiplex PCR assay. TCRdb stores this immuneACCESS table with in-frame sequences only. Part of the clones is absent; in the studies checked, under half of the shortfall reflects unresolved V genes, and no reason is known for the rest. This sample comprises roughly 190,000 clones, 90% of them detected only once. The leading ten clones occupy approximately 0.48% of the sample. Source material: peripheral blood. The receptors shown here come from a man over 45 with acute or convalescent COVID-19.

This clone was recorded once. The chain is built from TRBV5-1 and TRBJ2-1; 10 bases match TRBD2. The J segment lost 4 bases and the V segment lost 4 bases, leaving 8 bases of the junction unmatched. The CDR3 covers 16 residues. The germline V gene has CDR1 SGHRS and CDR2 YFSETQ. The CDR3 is CASSPGSGGVYNEQFF. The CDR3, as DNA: TGCGCCAGCAGCCCCGGAAGCGGGGGGGTTTACAATGAGCAGTTCTTC.

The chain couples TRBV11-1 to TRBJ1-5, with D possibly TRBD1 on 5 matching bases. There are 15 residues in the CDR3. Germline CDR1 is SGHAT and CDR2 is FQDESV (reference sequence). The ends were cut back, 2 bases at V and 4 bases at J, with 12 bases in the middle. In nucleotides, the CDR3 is TGTGCCAGCAGCTTACTATGGACACAGAATCAGCCCCAGCATTTT. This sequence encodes CASSLLWTQNQPQHF.

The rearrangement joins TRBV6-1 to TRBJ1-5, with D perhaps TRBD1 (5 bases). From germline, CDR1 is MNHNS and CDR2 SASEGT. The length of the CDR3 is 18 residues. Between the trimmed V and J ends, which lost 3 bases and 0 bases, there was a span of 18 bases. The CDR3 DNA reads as TGTGCCAGCAGTGACGGGCAGGGACTCCCCTATAGCAATCAGCCCCAGCATTTT. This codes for CASSDGQGLPYSNQPQHF.

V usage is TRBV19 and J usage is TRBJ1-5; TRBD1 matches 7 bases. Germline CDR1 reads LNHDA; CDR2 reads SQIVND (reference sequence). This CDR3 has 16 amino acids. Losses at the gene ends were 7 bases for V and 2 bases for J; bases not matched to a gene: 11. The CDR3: CASTRGQAGGNQPQHF. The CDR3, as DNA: TGTGCCAGTACCCGAGGACAGGCTGGAGGCAATCAGCCCCAGCATTTT.

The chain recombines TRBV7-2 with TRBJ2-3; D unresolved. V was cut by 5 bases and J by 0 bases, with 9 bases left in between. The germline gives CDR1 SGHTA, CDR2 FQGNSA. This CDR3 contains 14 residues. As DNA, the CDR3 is TGTGCCAGCAGCACCACAGTTAGCACAGATACGCAGTATTTT. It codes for CASSTTVSTDTQYF.

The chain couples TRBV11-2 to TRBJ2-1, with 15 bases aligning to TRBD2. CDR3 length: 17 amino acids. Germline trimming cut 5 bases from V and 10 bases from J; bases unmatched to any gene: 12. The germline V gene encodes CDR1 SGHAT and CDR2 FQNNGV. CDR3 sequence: CASSLRRGLAGGWEQFF. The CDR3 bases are TGTGCCAGCAGCCTCAGACGGGGACTAGCGGGGGGCTGGGAGCAGTTCTTC.

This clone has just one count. The CDR3 nucleotides are TGCGCCAGCAGCCAAGAGACTAGCGGGATAATCAGTGAGCAGTTCTTC. Its protein product is CASSQETSGIISEQFF. The rearrangement joins TRBV4-1 to TRBJ2-1, with 11 positions matching TRBD2. The CDR3 sequence is 16 residues long. The V gene's germline CDR1 is MGHRA and CDR2 YSYEKL. V trimming: 0 bases; J trimming: 9 bases; junction bases outside the gene matches: 7.

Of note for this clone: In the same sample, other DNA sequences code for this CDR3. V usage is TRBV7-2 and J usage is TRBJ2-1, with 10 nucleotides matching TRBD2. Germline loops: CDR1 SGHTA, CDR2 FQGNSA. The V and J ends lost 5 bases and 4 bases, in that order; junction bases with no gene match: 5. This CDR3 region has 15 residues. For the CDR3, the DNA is TGTGCCAGCAGCACGAGGACTAGCGGATACAATGAGCAGTTCTTC. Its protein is CASSTRTSGYNEQFF.

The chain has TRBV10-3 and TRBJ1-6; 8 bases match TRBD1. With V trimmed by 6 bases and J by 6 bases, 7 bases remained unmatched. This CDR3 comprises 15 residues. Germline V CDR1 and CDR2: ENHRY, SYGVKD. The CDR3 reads CAIREDRVGNSPLHF. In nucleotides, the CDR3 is TGTGCCATCAGGGAGGACAGGGTGGGTAATTCACCCCTCCACTTT.

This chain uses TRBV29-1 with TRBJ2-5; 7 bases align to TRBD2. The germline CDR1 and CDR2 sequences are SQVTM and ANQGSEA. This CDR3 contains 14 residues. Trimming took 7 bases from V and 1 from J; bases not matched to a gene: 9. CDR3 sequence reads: CSGGPSGVQETQYF. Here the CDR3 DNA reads TGCAGCGGCGGTCCCAGCGGGGTCCAAGAGACCCAGTACTTC.

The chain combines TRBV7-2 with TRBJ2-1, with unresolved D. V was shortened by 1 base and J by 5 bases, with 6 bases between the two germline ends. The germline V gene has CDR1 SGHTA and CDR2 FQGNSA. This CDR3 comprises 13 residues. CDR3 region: CASSLGSNNEQFF. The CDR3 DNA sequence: TGTGCCAGCAGCTTAGGAAGCAACAATGAGCAGTTCTTC.

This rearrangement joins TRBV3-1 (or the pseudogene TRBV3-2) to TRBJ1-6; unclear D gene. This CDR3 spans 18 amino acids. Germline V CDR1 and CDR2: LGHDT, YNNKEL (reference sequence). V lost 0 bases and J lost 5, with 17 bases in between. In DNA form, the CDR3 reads TGTGCCAGCAGCCAAGAGAGGACCGGGAGGGATCATAATTCACCCCTCCACTTT. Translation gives CASSQERTGRDHNSPLHF.

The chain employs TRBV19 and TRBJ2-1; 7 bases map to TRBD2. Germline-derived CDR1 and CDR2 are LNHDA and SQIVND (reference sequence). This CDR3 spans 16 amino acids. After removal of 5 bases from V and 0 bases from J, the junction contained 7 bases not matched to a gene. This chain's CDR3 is CASSPAGGSSYNEQFF. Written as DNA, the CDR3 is TGTGCCAGTAGTCCCGCCGGCGGGAGCTCCTACAATGAGCAGTTCTTC.

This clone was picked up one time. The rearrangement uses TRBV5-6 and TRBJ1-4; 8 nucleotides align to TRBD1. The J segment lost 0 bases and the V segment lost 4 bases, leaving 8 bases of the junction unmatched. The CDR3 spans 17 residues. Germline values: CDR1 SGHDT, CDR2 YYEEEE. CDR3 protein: CASSPWGTGSTNEKLFF. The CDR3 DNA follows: TGTGCCAGCAGCCCGTGGGGGACAGGCTCAACTAATGAAAAACTGTTTTTT.

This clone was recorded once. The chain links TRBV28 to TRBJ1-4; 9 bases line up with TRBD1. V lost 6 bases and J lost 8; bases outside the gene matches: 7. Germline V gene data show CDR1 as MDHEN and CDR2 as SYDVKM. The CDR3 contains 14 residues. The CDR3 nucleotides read TGTGCCAGCAGCACAGGGGGCTCCGGGGAAAAACTGTTTTTT. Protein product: CASSTGGSGEKLFF. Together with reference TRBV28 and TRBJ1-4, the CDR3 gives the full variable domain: DVKVTQSSRYLVKRTGEKVFLECVQDMDHENMFWYRQDPGLGLRLIYFSYDVKMKEKGDIPEGYSVSREKKERFSLILESASTNQTSMYLCASSTGGSGEKLFFGSGTQLSVL.

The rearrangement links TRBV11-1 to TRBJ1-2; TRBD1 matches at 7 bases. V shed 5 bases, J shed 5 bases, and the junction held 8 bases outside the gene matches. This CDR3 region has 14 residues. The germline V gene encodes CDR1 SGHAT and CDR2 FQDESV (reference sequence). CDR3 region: CASSPGRGTYGYTF. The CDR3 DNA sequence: TGTGCCAGCAGCCCGGGCAGGGGGACATATGGCTACACCTTC.

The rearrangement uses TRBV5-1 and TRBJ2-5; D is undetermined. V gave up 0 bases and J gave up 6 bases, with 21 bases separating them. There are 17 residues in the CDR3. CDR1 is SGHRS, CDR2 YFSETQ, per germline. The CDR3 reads CASSLGAVSPTSQTQYF. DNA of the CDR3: TGCGCCAGCAGCTTGGGGGCTGTCTCCCCCACAAGTCAGACCCAGTACTTC.

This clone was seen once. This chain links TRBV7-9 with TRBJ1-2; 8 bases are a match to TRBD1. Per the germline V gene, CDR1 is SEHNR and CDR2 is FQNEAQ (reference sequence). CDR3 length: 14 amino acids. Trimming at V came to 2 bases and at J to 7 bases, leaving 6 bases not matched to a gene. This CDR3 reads CASSLSRGRTGYTF. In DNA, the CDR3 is TGTGCCAGCAGCTTAAGCAGGGGGCGGACTGGCTACACCTTC.

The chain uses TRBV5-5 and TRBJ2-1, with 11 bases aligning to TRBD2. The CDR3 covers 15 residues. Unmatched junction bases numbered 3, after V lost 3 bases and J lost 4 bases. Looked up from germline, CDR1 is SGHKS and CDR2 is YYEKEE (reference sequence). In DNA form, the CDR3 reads TGTGCCAGCAGCTCGGGACTAGCGGTATACAATGAGCAGTTCTTC. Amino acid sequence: CASSSGLAVYNEQFF.

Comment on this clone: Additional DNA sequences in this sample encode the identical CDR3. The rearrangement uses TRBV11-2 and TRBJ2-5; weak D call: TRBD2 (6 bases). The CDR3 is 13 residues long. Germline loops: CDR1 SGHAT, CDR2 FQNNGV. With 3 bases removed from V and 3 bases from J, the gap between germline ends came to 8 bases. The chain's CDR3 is CASSFSGEETQYF. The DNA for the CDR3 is TGTGCCAGCAGCTTCTCGGGAGAAGAGACCCAGTACTTC.

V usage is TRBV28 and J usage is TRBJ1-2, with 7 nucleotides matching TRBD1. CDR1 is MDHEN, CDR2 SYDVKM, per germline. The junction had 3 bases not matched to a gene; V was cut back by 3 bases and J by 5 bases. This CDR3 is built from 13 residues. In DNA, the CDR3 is TGTGCCAGCAGTTTGTCAGGGGGTTATGGCTACACCTTC. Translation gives CASSLSGGYGYTF.

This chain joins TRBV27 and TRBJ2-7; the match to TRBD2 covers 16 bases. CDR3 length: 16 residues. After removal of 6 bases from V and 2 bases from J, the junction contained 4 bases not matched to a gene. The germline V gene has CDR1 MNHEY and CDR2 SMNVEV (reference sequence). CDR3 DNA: TGTGCCAGCAGGGGACTAGCGGGAGGGCCCGCCTACGAGCAGTACTTC. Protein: CASRGLAGGPAYEQYF.

The CDR3 DNA reads TGTGCCAGCAGTGAAAGGACAGGGGGACTCCAAGAGACCCAGTACTTC. This sequence encodes CASSERTGGLQETQYF. The gene calls are TRBV2 and TRBJ2-5, with 10 bases identical to TRBD1. V shed 2 bases and J 1 base; nucleotides not matched to a gene: 4. Germline assignment: CDR1 SNHLY and CDR2 FYNNEI. The CDR3 contains 16 residues.

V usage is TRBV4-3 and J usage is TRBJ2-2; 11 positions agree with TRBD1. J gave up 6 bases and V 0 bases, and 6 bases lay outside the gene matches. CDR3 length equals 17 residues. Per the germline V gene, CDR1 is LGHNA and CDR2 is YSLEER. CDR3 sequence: CASSQDQGTGGSGELFF. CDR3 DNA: TGCGCCAGCAGCCAAGATCAAGGGACAGGGGGTTCCGGGGAGCTGTTTTTT.

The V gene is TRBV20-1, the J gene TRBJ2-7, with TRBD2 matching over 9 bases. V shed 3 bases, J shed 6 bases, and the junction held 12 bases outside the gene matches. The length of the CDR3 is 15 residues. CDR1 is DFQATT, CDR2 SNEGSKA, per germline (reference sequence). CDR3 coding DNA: TGCAGTGCTAGTGGAGCGGGAGGATTTACCAGCGAGCAGTACTTC. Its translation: CSASGAGGFTSEQYF.

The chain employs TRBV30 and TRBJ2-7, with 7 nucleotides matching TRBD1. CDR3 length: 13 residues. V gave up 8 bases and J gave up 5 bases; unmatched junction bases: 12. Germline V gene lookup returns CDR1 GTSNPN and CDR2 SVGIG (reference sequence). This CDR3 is CAGVGQGENEQYV. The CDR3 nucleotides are TGTGCCGGGGTCGGGCAGGGGGAGAACGAGCAGTACGTC.

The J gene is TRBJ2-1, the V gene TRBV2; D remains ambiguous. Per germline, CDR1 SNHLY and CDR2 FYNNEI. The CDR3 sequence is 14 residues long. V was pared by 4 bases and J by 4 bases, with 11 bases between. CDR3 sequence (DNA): TGTGCCAGCAGTGTGGCGGCCCCTTACAATGAGCAGTTCTTC. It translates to CASSVAAPYNEQFF.

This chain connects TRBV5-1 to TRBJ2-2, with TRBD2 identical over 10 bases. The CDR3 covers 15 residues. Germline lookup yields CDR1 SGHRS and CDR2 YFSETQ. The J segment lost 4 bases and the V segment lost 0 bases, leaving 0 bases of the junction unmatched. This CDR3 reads CASSLGTSGTGELFF. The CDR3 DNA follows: TGCGCCAGCAGCTTGGGGACTAGCGGCACCGGGGAGCTGTTTTTT.

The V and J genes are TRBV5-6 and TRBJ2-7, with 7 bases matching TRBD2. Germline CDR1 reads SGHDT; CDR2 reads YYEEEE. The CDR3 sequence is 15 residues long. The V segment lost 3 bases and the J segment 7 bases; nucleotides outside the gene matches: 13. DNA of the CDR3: TGTGCCAGCAGCTCCGGCCCGGGACTAACAAGTGAGCAGTACGTC. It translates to CASSSGPGLTSEQYV.